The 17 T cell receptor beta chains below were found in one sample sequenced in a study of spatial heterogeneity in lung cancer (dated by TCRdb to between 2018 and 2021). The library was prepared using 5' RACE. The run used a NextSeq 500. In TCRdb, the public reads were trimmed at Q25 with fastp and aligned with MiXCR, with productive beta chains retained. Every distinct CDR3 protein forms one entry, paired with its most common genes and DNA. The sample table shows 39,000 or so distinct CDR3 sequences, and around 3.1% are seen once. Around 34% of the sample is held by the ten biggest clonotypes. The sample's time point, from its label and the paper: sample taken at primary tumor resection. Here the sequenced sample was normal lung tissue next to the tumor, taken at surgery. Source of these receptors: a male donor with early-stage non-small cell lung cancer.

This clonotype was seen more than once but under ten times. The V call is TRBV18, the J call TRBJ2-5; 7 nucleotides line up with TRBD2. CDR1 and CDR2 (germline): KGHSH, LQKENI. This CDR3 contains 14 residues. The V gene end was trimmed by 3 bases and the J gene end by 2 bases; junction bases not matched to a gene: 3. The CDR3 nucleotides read TGTGCCAGCTCACCCGGACTAGGTCAAGAGACCCAGTACTTC. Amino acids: CASSPGLGQETQYF.

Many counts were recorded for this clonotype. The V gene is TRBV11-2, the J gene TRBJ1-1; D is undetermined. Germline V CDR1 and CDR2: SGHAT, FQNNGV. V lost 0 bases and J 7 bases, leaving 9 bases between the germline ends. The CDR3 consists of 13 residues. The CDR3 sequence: CASSLDTVLEAFF. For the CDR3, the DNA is TGTGCCAGCAGCTTAGATACGGTCCTTGAAGCTTTCTTT.

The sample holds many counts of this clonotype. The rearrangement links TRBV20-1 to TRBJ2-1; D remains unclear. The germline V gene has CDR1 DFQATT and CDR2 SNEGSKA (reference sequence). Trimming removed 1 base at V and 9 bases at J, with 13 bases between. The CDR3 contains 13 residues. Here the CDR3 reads CSARADWSSEQFF. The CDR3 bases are TGCAGTGCTAGAGCGGATTGGAGCTCTGAGCAGTTCTTC.

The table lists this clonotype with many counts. CDR3: CATSGGEQYF. As DNA, the CDR3 is TGTGCCACCTCGGGAGGCGAGCAGTACTTC. The rearrangement uses TRBV10-3 and TRBJ2-7, with 7 bases aligning to TRBD2. The CDR3 is 10 residues long. The ends lost 10 bases at V and 6 bases at J; junction bases unmatched: 3. Germline loops: CDR1 ENHRY, CDR2 SYGVKD.

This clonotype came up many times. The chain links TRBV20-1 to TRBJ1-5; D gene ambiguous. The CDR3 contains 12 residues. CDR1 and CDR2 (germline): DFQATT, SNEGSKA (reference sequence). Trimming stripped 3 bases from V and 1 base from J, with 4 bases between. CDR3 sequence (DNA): TGCAGTGCTAGTCACAGCAATCAGCCCCAGCATTTT. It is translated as CSASHSNQPQHF.

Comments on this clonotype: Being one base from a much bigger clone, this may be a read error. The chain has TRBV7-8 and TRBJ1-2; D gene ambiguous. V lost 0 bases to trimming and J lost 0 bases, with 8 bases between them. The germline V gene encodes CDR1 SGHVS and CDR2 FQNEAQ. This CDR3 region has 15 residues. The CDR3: CASSLARATNYGYTF. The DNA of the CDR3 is TGTGCCAGCAGCTTAGCGAGGGCTACTAACTATGGCTACACCTTC.

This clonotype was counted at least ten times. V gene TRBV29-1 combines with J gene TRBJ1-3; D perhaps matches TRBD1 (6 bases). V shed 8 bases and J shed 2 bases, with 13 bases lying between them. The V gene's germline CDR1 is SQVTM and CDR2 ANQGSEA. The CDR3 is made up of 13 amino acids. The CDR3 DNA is TGCAGCTTTCGACAGGACCCTGGAAACACCATATATTTT. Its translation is CSFRQDPGNTIYF.

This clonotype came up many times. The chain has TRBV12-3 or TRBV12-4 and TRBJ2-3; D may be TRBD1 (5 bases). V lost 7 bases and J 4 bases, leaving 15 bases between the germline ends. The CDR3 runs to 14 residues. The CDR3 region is CASTPRAGPDTQYF. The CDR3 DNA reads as TGTGCCAGCACCCCCCGGGCAGGGCCAGATACGCAGTATTTT.

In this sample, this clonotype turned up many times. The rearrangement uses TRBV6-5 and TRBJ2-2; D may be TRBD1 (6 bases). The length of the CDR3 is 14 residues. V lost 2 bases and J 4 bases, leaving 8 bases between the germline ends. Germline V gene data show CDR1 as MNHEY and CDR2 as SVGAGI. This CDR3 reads CASSYQGSTGELFF. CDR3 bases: TGTGCCAGCAGTTACCAGGGGAGCACCGGGGAGCTGTTTTTT.

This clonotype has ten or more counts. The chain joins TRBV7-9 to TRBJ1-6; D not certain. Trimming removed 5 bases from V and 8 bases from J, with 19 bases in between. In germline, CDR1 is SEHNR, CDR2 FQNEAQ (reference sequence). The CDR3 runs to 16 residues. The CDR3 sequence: CASSPTRGPIDSPLHF. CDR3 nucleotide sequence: TGTGCCAGCAGCCCGACGCGTGGGCCGATCGATTCACCCCTCCACTTT. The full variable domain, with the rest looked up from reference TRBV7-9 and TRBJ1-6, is DTGVSQNPRHKITKRGQNVTFRCDPISEHNRLYWYRQTLGQGPEFLTYFQNEAQLEKSRLLSDRFSAERPKGSFSTLEIQRTEQGDSAMYLCASSPTRGPIDSPLHFGNGTRLTVT.

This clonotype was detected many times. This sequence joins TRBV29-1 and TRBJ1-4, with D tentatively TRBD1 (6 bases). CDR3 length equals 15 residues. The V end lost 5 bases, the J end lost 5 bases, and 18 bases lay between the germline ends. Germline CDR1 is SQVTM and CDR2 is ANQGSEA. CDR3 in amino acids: CSVTGISTLNEKLFF. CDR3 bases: TGCAGCGTTACAGGGATATCGACGCTGAATGAAAAACTGTTTTTT.

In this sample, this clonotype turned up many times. The CDR3 DNA sequence: TGTGCCAGCAGCGCAGCGGGGGGGCCCCCTAGCACAGATACGCAGTATTTT. It yields the protein CASSAAGGPPSTDTQYF. The chain joins TRBV9 to TRBJ2-3, with 10 bases fitting TRBD2. Looked up from germline, CDR1 is SGDLS and CDR2 is YYNGEE. The trim removed 3 bases at V and 0 bases at J, leaving 7 bases unmatched. This CDR3 contains 17 residues.

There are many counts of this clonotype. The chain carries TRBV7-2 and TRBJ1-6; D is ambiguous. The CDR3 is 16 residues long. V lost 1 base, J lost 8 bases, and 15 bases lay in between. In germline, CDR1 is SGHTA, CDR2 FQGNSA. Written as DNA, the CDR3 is TGTGCCAGCAGCTTAGTGGCAGGATCAGACTATTCACCCCTCCACTTT. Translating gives CASSLVAGSDYSPLHF. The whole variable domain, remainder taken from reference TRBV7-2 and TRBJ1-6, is GAGVSQSPSNKVTEKGKDVELRCDPISGHTALYWYRQSLGQGLEFLIYFQGNSAPDKSGLPSDRFSAERTGGSVSTLTIQRTQQEDSAVYLCASSLVAGSDYSPLHFGNGTRLTVT.

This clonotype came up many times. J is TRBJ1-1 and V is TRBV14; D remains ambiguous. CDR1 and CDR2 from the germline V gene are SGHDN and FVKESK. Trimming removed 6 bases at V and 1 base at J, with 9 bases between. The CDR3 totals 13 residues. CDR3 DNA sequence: TGTGCCAGCAGTCCCAGGCAGAACACTGAAGCTTTCTTT. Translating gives CASSPRQNTEAFF.

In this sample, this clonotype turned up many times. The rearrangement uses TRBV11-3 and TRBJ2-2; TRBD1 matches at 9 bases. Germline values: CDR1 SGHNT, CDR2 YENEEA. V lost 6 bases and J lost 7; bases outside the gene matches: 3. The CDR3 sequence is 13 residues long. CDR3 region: CASRQGASGELFF. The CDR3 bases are TGTGCCAGCAGACAGGGGGCCAGCGGGGAGCTGTTTTTT. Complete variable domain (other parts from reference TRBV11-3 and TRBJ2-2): EAGVVQSPRYKIIEKKQPVAFWCNPISGHNTLYWYLQNLGQGPELLIRYENEEAVDDSQLPKDRFSAERLKGVDSTLKIQPAELGDSAVYLCASRQGASGELFFGEGSRLTVL.

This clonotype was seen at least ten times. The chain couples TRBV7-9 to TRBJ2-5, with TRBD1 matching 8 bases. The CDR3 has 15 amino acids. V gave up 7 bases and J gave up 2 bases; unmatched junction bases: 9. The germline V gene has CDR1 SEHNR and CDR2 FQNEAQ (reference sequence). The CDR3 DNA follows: TGTGCCAGCACTCAACAGGGGGTCTTACAAGAGACCCAGTACTTC. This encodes CASTQQGVLQETQYF.

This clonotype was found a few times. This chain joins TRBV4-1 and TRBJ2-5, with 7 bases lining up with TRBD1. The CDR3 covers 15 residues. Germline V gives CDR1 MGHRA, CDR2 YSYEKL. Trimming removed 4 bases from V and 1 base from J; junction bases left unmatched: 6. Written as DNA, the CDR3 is TGCGCCAGCAGCCCTCTGGGACAGTCCCAAGAGACCCAGTACTTC. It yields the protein CASSPLGQSQETQYF.